This T cell receptor beta chain is from a study of CD8+CD57+ T cells in acquired aplastic anemia (dated by TCRdb to the late 2010s). At the level of the whole study: DNA extracted from sorted CD4+ and CD8+ cells had a mean of around 3 ug, with a range of about 0.19 to 30 ug. A CD8+CD57+ expansion meant a frequency higher than the mean frequency seen in healthy subjects. Broad study findings and their caveats: No significant difference in CD8+ Simpson's diversity was found between patients and healthy controls (P=0.060). Roughly 30 CD8+ CDR3 sequences were shared between patients and controls but appeared highly expressed in patients and within their immunodominant clones.

The patients picked for sequencing were ones in whom flow cytometry had shown an expansion of CD8+CD57+ cells. Every patient had a diagnosis of severe acquired aplastic anemia based on International Study of Aplastic Anemia and Agranulocytosis and Camitta criteria. Patients had received no therapy at the time of blood sampling. TCR repertoires of sorted CD4+ and CD8+ blood T cells from severe aplastic anemia patients and healthy subjects were deep-sequenced in the study. Patients were enrolled under clinicaltrials.gov protocols 00001620, 01623167, 00001397, 00071045, 00081523 and 00961064 in the USA. Ficoll-Paque density gradient centrifugation was used to isolate peripheral blood mononuclear cells. Before DNA extraction, CD4+ and CD8+ T cells were sorted with FACS or magnetic beads. TCR beta VDJ combination and CDR3 sequence profiling used genomic DNA as the template. TCR repertoire sequencing was run on an Illumina HiSeq 2000. The authors processed their data as follows. Repertoires were assessed using TRBV/TRBJ rearrangement plots, CDR3 size and DJ length profiles, and Simpson's diversity index. The most abundant DNA sequence in the deep sequencing data was defined as the immunodominant clone. CDR3 amino acid sequences were screened for sharing across subjects and compared with published repertoires and the VDJdb database. TCRdb reprocessing: public reads trimmed at Q25 with fastp, clones called with MiXCR, in-frame beta chains kept. Every distinct CDR3 protein forms one entry, paired with its most common genes and DNA. The authors' filters were not applied to this entry. This sample is represented by a few hundred thousand distinct CDR3 sequences; less than 35% of them were singletons. Of the sample, around 0.82% is held by the ten largest clones.

V sheds 4 bases and J sheds 0 bases, leaving 13 bases between their ends. CDR1 and CDR2, looked up from the germline V gene (reference sequence), are LNHDA and SQIVND. The CDR3 runs 16 amino acids, cysteine and phenylalanine included. Only the CDR3 part of the read is kept: 48 bases, read in frame from the first base. Many counts were recorded for this clonotype. Its antigen is not yet known. No base quality information exists; no much larger clone differs at one position. Specimen: sorted CD4+, CD8+, or CD8+CD57+ T cells (not recorded which) from PBMCs. The receptor chain draws on TRBV19 and TRBJ1-3; no D segment can be confidently identified. The TCR was taken from a human donor with aplastic anemia. The CDR3 amino acid sequence is: CASSKQATSSGNTIYF. The DNA sequence follows: TGTGCCAGTAGTAAGCAGGCGACTAGCTCTGGAAACACCATATATTTT.